This TCR gamma chain was documented in a study of gamma delta lymphoproliferative disorders and STAT genes (dated by TCRdb to 2016 to 2019). Background on the whole study: The LymphoTrack Dx TCRG Assay was used to prepare gamma-chain libraries from at least 50 ng of genomic DNA. Because no corresponding Invivoscribe delta assay was available, delta-chain libraries were prepared according to the standard operating procedure of the EuroClonality-NGS working group. Within a larger immunophenotypic and STAT-mutation study, TCR gamma and delta CDR3 repertoires were profiled by deep sequencing in Tgammadelta lymphoproliferative disease patients and healthy controls. To confirm results, a couple of gamma-chain samples and all delta-chain samples were sequenced twice. Overall study results and their limits: It was noted by the authors that NGS specificity may be reduced at low frequencies, so confirmation of the public or private nature of leukemic clones is needed. Nearly all major patient gamma and delta clonotypes were public, shared with at least one healthy donor; only a couple of gamma clonotypes were private to disease. Control T cells likely spanned varied maturation stages, while leukemic cells were skewed toward terminal effectors, potentially limiting patient-control comparisons. When whole repertoires were clustered, gamma repertoires from patients formed a group apart from those of healthy controls, but delta repertoires showed no separation between the groups.

TCR sequencing was performed on genomic DNA from peripheral blood mononuclear cells isolated from patients and controls. The control group consisted of around 23 healthy adult blood donors (median age approximately 64 years; approximately twelve males and around 11 females) who were matched to the patients for age and sex. A word on this clone: The antigen this receptor binds is unknown. No quality values exist for individual bases; no much larger clone is one base distant.

The CDR1 and CDR2 encoded by the germline V gene (reference sequence) are GITISATS and ISYDGTV. Trimming removed 1 base from V and 4 bases from J; the gene matches leave 4 bases unexplained. The CDR3 runs 13 amino acids, cysteine and phenylalanine included. The entry retains the CDR3 DNA only, 39 bases that are in frame from base 1. Both library methods used multiplex PCR with primers targeting conserved V and J regions of the TCR genes. The amplicons were purified, pooled and then sequenced on an Illumina MiSeq platform. The authors processed their data as follows. V(D)J alignment, clonotype assembly and translation were performed with MiXCR, whereas functionality assessment and CDR3 repertoire analyses were performed with VDJtools. CDR3 was defined per IMGT, and analyses were restricted to productive sequences using functional genes, excluding ORF genes and pseudogenes. A custom Python script was used to search all patients and controls for identical amino acid CDR3s of major clonotypes (frequency >=5%). To compare clonotype frequencies between patients and controls, a one-sided non-parametric Wilcoxon test was applied. In TCRdb, clones were called once more from the public reads by CATT, and rows of identical DNA were later combined. Clone size and V and J calls follow TCRdb, not the original study. Counted in this sample were 1,500 to 2,000 gamma-chain clones; about 10% of them appeared once. The ten top clones hold roughly 40% of the sample.

Sequenced material: blood. This clonotype was sampled from a human donor in good health. The chain joins TRGV9 to TRGJ1 or TRGJ2. TCRdb leaves out the J gene; it was filled in here by matching the DNA to germline. The DNA sequence follows: TGTGCCTTGTGGGAGGTCCACTATTATAAGAAACTCTTT. Translation gives CALWEVHYYKKLF.